Each of the 13 T cell receptor beta chains below was sequenced from the same sample in a study of T cells in tumors and immune-related adverse events. Measured with immunoSEQ multiplex PCR; TCRdb has only the in-frame clones, and not every one. Of roughly 5,100 clones in the sample, about 65% were seen once. The sample was gut tissue, taken from a patient treated with anti-PD-1 therapy. The receptors derive from a female donor with metastatic renal cell carcinoma.

V usage is TRBV5-1 and J usage is TRBJ2-1; 10 nucleotides line up with TRBD1. The germline CDR1 and CDR2 sequences are SGHRS and YFSETQ. The junction had 10 bases not matched to a gene; V was cut back by 3 bases and J by 4 bases. This CDR3 has 17 amino acids. The CDR3 sequence: CASSSGAGTGAYNEQFF. CDR3 bases: TGCGCCAGCAGCTCGGGGGCCGGGACAGGGGCTTACAATGAGCAGTTCTTC.

This chain connects TRBV19 to TRBJ1-6, with D perhaps matching TRBD1 (5 bases). CDR3 size: 14 residues. V shed 3 bases and J shed 7 bases, with 10 bases lying between them. Germline-derived CDR1 and CDR2 are LNHDA and SQIVND (reference sequence). CDR3 DNA sequence: TGTGCCAGTAGTATTATGGAGGGGAATTCACCCCTCCACTTT. This gives the protein CASSIMEGNSPLHF.

This clone was seen a handful of times. The chain joins TRBV6-6 to TRBJ2-6; D gene unclear. Trimming took off 5 bases at V and 0 bases at J, with 5 bases between the two ends. Germline values: CDR1 MNHNY, CDR2 SVGAGI (reference sequence). This CDR3 region has 14 residues. The CDR3 spells CASSDDSGANVLTF. The CDR3 region has the DNA TGTGCCAGCAGTGACGACTCTGGGGCCAACGTCCTGACTTTC.

This rearrangement joins TRBV2 to TRBJ2-1; the D is unclear. The CDR3 totals 13 residues. With 6 bases removed from V and 2 bases from J, the gap between germline ends came to 8 bases. The germline CDR1 and CDR2 sequences are SNHLY and FYNNEI. CDR3 DNA: TGTGCCAGCAGCGGGCTAGCCTACAATGAGCAGTTCTTC. It yields the protein CASSGLAYNEQFF.

The rearrangement joins TRBV30 to TRBJ2-1; 9 bases line up with TRBD2. The CDR3 spans 13 residues. V lost 5 bases, J lost 9 bases, and 8 bases stayed unmatched. Germline V gene sequence: CDR1 GTSNPN, CDR2 SVGIG (reference sequence). The CDR3 loop reads CAWERASGTEQFF. The CDR3 region has the DNA TGTGCCTGGGAACGGGCTAGCGGGACTGAGCAGTTCTTC.

This clone appeared a single time. The V and J genes are TRBV30 and TRBJ2-5; 12 bases are shared with TRBD2. J lost 4 bases, V lost 1 base, and 4 bases had no gene match. Germline V gives CDR1 GTSNPN, CDR2 SVGIG (reference sequence). The CDR3 runs 15 residues. Here the CDR3 reads CAWSALAGGPETQYF. The DNA for the CDR3 is TGTGCCTGGAGTGCCCTAGCGGGAGGGCCAGAGACCCAGTACTTC.

This clone showed up just once. The chain employs TRBV7-2 and TRBJ2-1; TRBD1 might be the D (6 bases). Trimming took 8 bases from V and 5 from J, leaving 13 bases between them. Germline values: CDR1 SGHTA, CDR2 FQGNSA. The CDR3 spans 13 residues. The CDR3 DNA reads as TGTGCCAGCGCTTGGGGGCCCAACAATGAGCAGTTCTTC. Encoded protein: CASAWGPNNEQFF.

This rearrangement joins TRBV25-1 to TRBJ2-5, with 7 bases identical to TRBD1. V trimming: 2 bases; J trimming: 5 bases; junction bases outside the gene matches: 8. Germline V lookup: CDR1 MGHDK, CDR2 SYGVNS. The CDR3 has 15 residues. The CDR3 coding sequence is TGTGCCAGCAGTGAAGGACAGGTCGATGTGGAGACCCAGTACTTC. This encodes CASSEGQVDVETQYF.

Of note for this clone: The same CDR3 is also encoded by other DNA sequences in this sample. The chain carries TRBV27 and TRBJ2-5, with D unclear. The CDR3 consists of 14 residues. Germline lookup yields CDR1 MNHEY and CDR2 SMNVEV (reference sequence). V lost 3 bases to trimming and J lost 4 bases, with 12 bases between them. In nucleotides, the CDR3 is TGTGCCAGCAGTTTCTCAAGGTGGGCAGAGACCCAGTACTTC. It codes for CASSFSRWAETQYF.

This clone was seen a single time. V is TRBV6-5 and J is TRBJ1-3; D remains ambiguous. V was shortened by 2 bases and J by 0 bases, with 5 bases between the two germline ends. CDR3 size: 14 residues. Germline V gives CDR1 MNHEY, CDR2 SVGAGI. The CDR3 protein is CASSYSSSGNTIYF. In DNA, the CDR3 is TGTGCCAGCAGTTACAGTTCCTCTGGAAACACCATATATTTT.

This chain joins TRBV19 and TRBJ1-4; 7 bases agree with TRBD1. V was clipped by 5 bases and J by 6 bases; unmatched bases: 3. This CDR3 has 13 residues. Per germline, CDR1 LNHDA and CDR2 SQIVND (reference sequence). CDR3 sequence reads: CASSPQGDEKLFF. CDR3 nucleotide sequence: TGTGCCAGTAGTCCCCAGGGGGATGAAAAACTGTTTTTT.

This chain links TRBV11-3 with TRBJ2-7; 11 bases line up with TRBD2. V shed 5 bases, J shed 2 bases, and the junction held 5 bases outside the gene matches. CDR3 length equals 15 residues. Germline CDR1 is SGHNT and CDR2 is YENEEA. The CDR3 bases are TGTGCCAGCAGCCTCGTAGCGGGAGGGACCTACGAGCAGTACTTC. It is translated as CASSLVAGGTYEQYF.

The chain recombines TRBV4-1 with TRBJ1-2, with 8 bases identical to TRBD1. From germline, CDR1 is MGHRA and CDR2 YSYEKL. This CDR3 region has 16 residues. The V segment lost 1 base and the J segment 7 bases; nucleotides outside the gene matches: 11. CDR3 protein: CASSQVGDTGGSGYTF. In nucleotides, the CDR3 is TGCGCCAGCAGCCAAGTTGGGGACACAGGGGGAAGTGGCTACACCTTC.